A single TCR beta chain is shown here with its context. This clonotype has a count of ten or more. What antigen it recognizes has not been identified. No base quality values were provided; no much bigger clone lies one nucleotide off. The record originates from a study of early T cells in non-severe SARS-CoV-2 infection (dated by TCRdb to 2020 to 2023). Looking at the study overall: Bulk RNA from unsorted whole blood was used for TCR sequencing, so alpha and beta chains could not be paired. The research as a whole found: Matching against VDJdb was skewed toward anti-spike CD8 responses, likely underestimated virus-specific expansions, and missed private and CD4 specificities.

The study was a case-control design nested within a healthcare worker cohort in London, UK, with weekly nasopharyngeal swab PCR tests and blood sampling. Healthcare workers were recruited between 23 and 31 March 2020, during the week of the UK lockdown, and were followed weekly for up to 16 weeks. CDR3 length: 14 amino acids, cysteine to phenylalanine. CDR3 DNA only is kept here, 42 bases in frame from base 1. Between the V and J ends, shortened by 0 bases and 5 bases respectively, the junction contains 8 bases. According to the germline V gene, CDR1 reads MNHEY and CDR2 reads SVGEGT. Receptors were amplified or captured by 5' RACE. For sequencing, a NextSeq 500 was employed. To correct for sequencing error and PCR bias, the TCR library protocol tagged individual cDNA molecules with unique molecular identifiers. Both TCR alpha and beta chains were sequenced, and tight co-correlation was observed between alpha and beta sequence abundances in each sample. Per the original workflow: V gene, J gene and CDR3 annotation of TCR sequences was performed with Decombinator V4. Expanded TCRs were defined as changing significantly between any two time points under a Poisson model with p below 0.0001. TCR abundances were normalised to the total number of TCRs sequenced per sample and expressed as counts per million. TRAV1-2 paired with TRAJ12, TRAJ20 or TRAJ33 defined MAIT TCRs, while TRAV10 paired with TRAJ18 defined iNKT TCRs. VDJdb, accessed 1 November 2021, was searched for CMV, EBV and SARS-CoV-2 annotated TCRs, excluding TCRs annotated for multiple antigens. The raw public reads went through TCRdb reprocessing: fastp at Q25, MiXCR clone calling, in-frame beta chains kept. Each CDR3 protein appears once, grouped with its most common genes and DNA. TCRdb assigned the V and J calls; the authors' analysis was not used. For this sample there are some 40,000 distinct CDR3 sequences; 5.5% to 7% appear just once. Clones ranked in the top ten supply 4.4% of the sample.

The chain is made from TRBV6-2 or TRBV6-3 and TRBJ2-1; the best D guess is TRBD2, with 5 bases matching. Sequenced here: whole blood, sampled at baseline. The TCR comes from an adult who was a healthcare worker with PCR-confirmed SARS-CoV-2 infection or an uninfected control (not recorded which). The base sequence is TGTGCCAGCAGTTACTCGTTGAGGGACAATGAGCAGTTCTTC. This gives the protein CASSYSLRDNEQFF.